The 11 T cell receptor beta chains in this list originate from one sample, sequenced in a study of GPR56 and killer-like receptors on CD4 memory cells. With the reads reprocessed, TCRdb shows one record per CDR3 protein and no DNA. This sample's table has approximately 2,500 distinct CDR3 sequences. Five CD4+ populations, defined by killer cell lectin-like receptor and GPR56 markers, were sorted by FACS. Material: memory CD4+ T cells from blood. Receptors originate from a human donor in good health.

This clonotype is called medium-sized based on its frequency. The chain is built from TRBV19 and TRBJ1-3. CDR3 size: 16 residues. CDR1 is LNHDA and CDR2 is SQIVND in the germline V gene (reference sequence). Here the CDR3 reads CASSIDSPRIGNTIYF. Drawing the rest from reference TRBV19 and TRBJ1-3, the complete variable domain is DGGITQSPKYLFRKEGQNVTLSCEQNLNHDAMYWYRQDPGQGLRLIYYSQIVNDFQKGDIAEGYSVSREKKESFPLTVTSAQKNPTAFYLCASSIDSPRIGNTIYFGEGSWLTVV.

Its frequency marks this clonotype as medium-sized (0.01 to 0.1%). This sequence joins TRBV18 and TRBJ1-1; TCRdb selects TRBD1, and the lack of DNA leaves this call unchecked. Germline loops: CDR1 KGHSH, CDR2 LQKENI. The CDR3 spans 15 residues. CDR3 loop: CASSPPSRANTEAFF.

The chain joins TRBV6-1 to TRBJ2-5; TCRdb picks TRBD1, but there is no DNA to check that call. Germline CDR1 reads MNHNS; CDR2 reads SASEGT. The CDR3 covers 15 residues. CDR3 in amino acids: CASDRAKGVSYEQYF.

By frequency, this clonotype is medium-sized (0.01 to 0.1%). This chain's CDR3 is CASRPGRLSGANVLTF. J is TRBJ2-6 and V is TRBV6-6; as DNA is missing, the TRBD1 call by TCRdb cannot be tested. The CDR3 extends over 16 amino acids. CDR1 is MNHNY, CDR2 SVGAGI, per germline (reference sequence).

This clonotype counts as large by frequency. The V gene is TRBV7-2, the J gene TRBJ2-2; TCRdb designates TRBD2, a call that cannot be tested without DNA. The germline V gene encodes CDR1 SGHTA and CDR2 FQGNSA. The CDR3 is made up of 18 amino acids. The CDR3 is CASSSTSPRALNTGELFF.

Frequency places this clonotype as medium-sized (0.01 to 0.1%). V and J are TRBV9 and TRBJ2-7. Germline loops: CDR1 SGDLS, CDR2 YYNGEE. This CDR3 region has 15 residues. Here the CDR3 reads CASSSHDRGSYEQYF. The full variable domain, in which reference TRBV9 and TRBJ2-7 provide the parts outside the CDR3, is DSGVTQTPKHLITATGQRVTLRCSPRSGDLSVYWYQQSLDQGLQFLIQYYNGEERAKGNILERFSAQQFPDLHSELNLSSLELGDSALYFCASSSHDRGSYEQYFGPGTRLTVT.

Considering frequency, this clonotype is medium-sized. The chain has TRBV6-5 and TRBJ2-7. CDR3 length: 14 amino acids. Germline V gene data show CDR1 as MNHEY and CDR2 as SVGAGI. The CDR3 reads CASSYSSVVYEQYF.

The chain links TRBV5-4 to TRBJ2-5. The CDR3 spans 14 residues. CDR1 SGHNT and CDR2 YYREEE come from the germline V gene (reference sequence). This chain's CDR3 is CASSFWRFQETQYF.

The chain joins TRBV6-1 to TRBJ2-2; TCRdb names TRBD2, which stays unverified in the absence of DNA. CDR3 length equals 16 residues. CDR1 and CDR2 (germline): MNHNS, SASEGT. The CDR3 sequence: CASSALAGGVTGELFF.

This clonotype is classed as medium-sized by frequency. This chain uses TRBV5-6 with TRBJ2-3. The germline V gene encodes CDR1 SGHDT and CDR2 YYEEEE. The CDR3 length is 13 residues. The CDR3: CASSTVSTDTQYF. The full variable domain, in which reference TRBV5-6 and TRBJ2-3 provide the parts outside the CDR3, is DAGVTQSPTHLIKTRGQQVTLRCSPKSGHDTVSWYQQALGQGPQFIFQYYEEEERQRGNFPDRFSGHQFPNYSSELNVNALLLGDSALYLCASSTVSTDTQYFGPGTRLTVL.

Frequency places this clonotype as large. This chain connects TRBV27 to TRBJ2-3; TCRdb picks TRBD2, but there is no DNA to check that call. Per the germline V gene, CDR1 is MNHEY and CDR2 is SMNVEV (reference sequence). There are 15 residues in the CDR3. CDR3 in amino acids: CASSFGGGSTDTQYF.